These 15 T cell receptor beta chains came from one sample sequenced in a study of shared clonotypes between healthy human individuals. Sequencing used immunoSEQ multiplex PCR; TCRdb keeps in-frame clones, though not all of them. The sample shows hundreds of thousands of clones, more than 70% of them seen only once. Material: memory CD4+ T cells sorted from blood. The subset here: CD45RA-negative fraction. These receptor sequences come from a woman aged 30 to 39 in good health.

This clone has a single count. This chain uses TRBV5-6 with TRBJ2-7; the match to TRBD1 covers 7 bases. The trim removed 1 base at V and 7 bases at J, leaving 11 bases unmatched. This CDR3 spans 15 amino acids. Germline CDR1 SGHDT, CDR2 YYEEEE. In DNA form, the CDR3 reads TGTGCCAGCAGCTTGTACTCGGGGACAGCGATTGAGCAGTACTTC. Translated: CASSLYSGTAIEQYF.

CDR3 amino acids: CASSAGQGSSSGANVLTF. As DNA, the CDR3 is TGCGCCAGCAGCGCGGGACAGGGTTCCTCTTCTGGGGCCAACGTCCTGACTTTC. V usage is TRBV5-1 and J usage is TRBJ2-6, with 9 bases identical to TRBD1. V lost 4 bases to trimming and J lost 1 base; unmatched junction nucleotides: 9. This CDR3 has 18 amino acids. Looked up from germline, CDR1 is SGHRS and CDR2 is YFSETQ.

This chain links TRBV30 with TRBJ2-2, with TRBD2 matching over 15 bases. This CDR3 is built from 18 residues. V lost 4 bases and J lost 6; bases outside the gene matches: 12. Germline CDR1 GTSNPN, CDR2 SVGIG (reference sequence). In DNA, the CDR3 is TGTGCCTGGACCCTAGAACCGGGACTAGCGGGAGGAGCCGGGGAGCTGTTTTTT. Protein: CAWTLEPGLAGGAGELFF.

The chain recombines TRBV2 with TRBJ1-5, with D tentatively TRBD1 (5 bases). This CDR3 is built from 14 residues. In germline, CDR1 is SNHLY, CDR2 FYNNEI. Trimming pared 4 bases from V and 2 bases from J, leaving 9 bases between. As DNA, the CDR3 is TGTGCCAGCAGTGCGGGGGAGGGCAATCAGCCCCAGCATTTT. It specifies CASSAGEGNQPQHF.

V is TRBV2 and J is TRBJ2-7; 7 bases line up with TRBD1. CDR1 is SNHLY and CDR2 is FYNNEI in the germline V gene. This CDR3 contains 15 residues. V shed 3 bases, J shed 0 bases, and the junction held 5 bases outside the gene matches. The CDR3: CASSDETGSSYEQYF. CDR3 nucleotide sequence: TGTGCCAGCAGTGATGAGACAGGGAGCTCCTACGAGCAGTACTTC.

This clone showed up just a few times. The chain recombines TRBV10-2 with TRBJ1-1; D unresolved. Germline assignment: CDR1 WSHSY and CDR2 SAAADI. CDR3 length equals 13 residues. CDR3 nucleotides: TGCGCGACCTCCGTGGGAGTGAACACTGAAGCTTTCTTT. This translates into CATSVGVNTEAFF.

Many counts were recorded for this clone. The CDR3 region is CASSVLNRDGYTF. CDR3 DNA: TGCGCCAGCAGTGTCCTTAATAGGGATGGCTACACCTTC. The rearrangement links TRBV10-2 to TRBJ1-2, with unresolved D. This CDR3 spans 13 amino acids. Germline loops: CDR1 WSHSY, CDR2 SAAADI. Trimming shortened V by 4 bases and J by 6 bases, and 12 bases separated the two germline ends.

CDR3 bases: TGTGCCAGCAGAGGGACTTTATGGGGCTACACCTTC. Protein product: CASRGTLWGYTF. The gene calls are TRBV6-1 and TRBJ1-2, with D possibly TRBD1 on 5 matching bases. The germline gives CDR1 MNHNS, CDR2 SASEGT. There are 12 residues in the CDR3. V shed 6 bases and J shed 8 bases, with 13 bases lying between them.

The chain carries TRBV2 and TRBJ2-7, with 7 bases identical to TRBD2. J gave up 13 bases and V 4 bases, and 7 bases lay outside the gene matches. Germline V lookup: CDR1 SNHLY, CDR2 FYNNEI. This CDR3 is built from 11 residues. CDR3: CASSAWAGEYF. CDR3 in DNA: TGTGCCAGCAGTGCCTGGGCGGGAGAATACTTC.

In its sample, this clone was seen once. The chain combines TRBV19 with TRBJ2-7, with 8 bases identical to TRBD1. CDR1 LNHDA and CDR2 SQIVND come from the germline V gene (reference sequence). V was clipped by 4 bases and J by 3 bases; unmatched bases: 5. The CDR3 is 14 amino acids. The CDR3 region has the DNA TGTGCCAGTAGTACGGGACAGGCGGTCTACGAGCAGTACTTC. This codes for CASSTGQAVYEQYF.

The chain uses TRBV6-4 and TRBJ2-2, with a weak D call TRBD1 (6 bases). This CDR3 spans 14 amino acids. In germline, CDR1 is MRHNA, CDR2 SNTAGT. V lost 5 bases to trimming and J lost 1 base, with 8 bases between them. The CDR3 DNA sequence: TGTGCCAGCAGTAAGGACAGGAACACCGGGGAGCTGTTTTTT. This codes for CASSKDRNTGELFF.

This clone was picked up a small number of times. The chain combines TRBV2 with TRBJ1-1; no clear D gene. Trimming removed 3 bases from V and 8 bases from J, with 7 bases in between. This CDR3 region has 11 residues. Germline values: CDR1 SNHLY, CDR2 FYNNEI. The CDR3, as DNA: TGTGCCAGCAGTGAGCAGGAAGAAGCTTTCTTT. This sequence encodes CASSEQEEAFF.

This chain joins TRBV2 and TRBJ1-5, with D perhaps matching TRBD1 (5 bases). The CDR3 covers 13 residues. The germline CDR1 and CDR2 sequences are SNHLY and FYNNEI. The V end lost 10 bases, the J end lost 5 bases, and 15 bases lay between the germline ends. In DNA form, the CDR3 reads TGTGCCACCAAGGGGCAGGATCATCAGCCCCAGCATTTT. Its translation: CATKGQDHQPQHF.

The CDR3 DNA sequence: TGCGCCAGCAGCTTGGGGTTGGGGGACAACTATGGCTACACCTTC. It translates to CASSLGLGDNYGYTF. This chain connects TRBV5-1 to TRBJ1-2; perhaps TRBD1 as D (5 bases). The ends were cut back, 0 bases at V and 2 bases at J, with 11 bases in the middle. This CDR3 has 15 residues. Germline V lookup: CDR1 SGHRS, CDR2 YFSETQ.

The genes are TRBV30 and TRBJ2-5; TRBD1 or TRBD2 may be the D gene (6 bases each). With 0 bases removed from V and 11 bases from J, the gap between germline ends came to 13 bases. This CDR3 spans 12 amino acids. Germline V gene lookup returns CDR1 GTSNPN and CDR2 SVGIG (reference sequence). CDR3 DNA sequence: TGTGCCTGGAGTGTTGGGGGGCGTGAGCAGTACTTC. Translated: CAWSVGGREQYF.